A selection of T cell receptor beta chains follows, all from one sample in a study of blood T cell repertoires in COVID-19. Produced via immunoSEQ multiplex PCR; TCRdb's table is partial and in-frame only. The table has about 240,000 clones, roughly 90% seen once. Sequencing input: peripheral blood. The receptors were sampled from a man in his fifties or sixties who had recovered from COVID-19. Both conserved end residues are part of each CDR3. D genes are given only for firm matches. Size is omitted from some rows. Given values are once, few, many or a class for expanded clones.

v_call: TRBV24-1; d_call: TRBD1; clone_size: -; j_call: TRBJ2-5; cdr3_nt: TGTGCCACCAGCAAGGGGGCCGGCAGGGCCCAGTACTTC; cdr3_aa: CATSKGAGRAQYF
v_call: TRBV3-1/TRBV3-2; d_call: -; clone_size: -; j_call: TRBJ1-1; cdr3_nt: TGTGCCAGCAGCGTGGGGGGAGGGCCAGGTTCTGAAGCTTTCTTT; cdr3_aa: CASSVGGGPGSEAFF
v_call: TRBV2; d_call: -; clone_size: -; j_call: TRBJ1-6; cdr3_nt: TGTGCCAGCAGTGAAAGGGGGATGGCGCTGAGTTATAATTCACCCCTCCACTTT; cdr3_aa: CASSERGMALSYNSPLHF
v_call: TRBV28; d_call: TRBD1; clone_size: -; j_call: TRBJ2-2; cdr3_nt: TGTGCCAGCAGTTTACCCCATGGGACAGGGGGAAACACCGGGGAGCTGTTTTTT; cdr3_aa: CASSLPHGTGGNTGELFF
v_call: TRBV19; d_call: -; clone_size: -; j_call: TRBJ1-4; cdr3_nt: TGTGCCAGTAAGGCCGGCTCGAAGCGAGAAAAACTGTTTTTT; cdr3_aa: CASKAGSKREKLFF
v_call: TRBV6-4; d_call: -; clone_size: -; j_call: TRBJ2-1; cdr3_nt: TGTGCCAGCAGTGTTAACGGGGGGCGAAATGAGCAGTTCTTC; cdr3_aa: CASSVNGGRNEQFF
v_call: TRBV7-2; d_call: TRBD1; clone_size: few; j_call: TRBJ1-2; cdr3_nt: TGTGCCAGCAGCTTACATACACAGGGGGCTCGTGGCTACACCTTC; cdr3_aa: CASSLHTQGARGYTF
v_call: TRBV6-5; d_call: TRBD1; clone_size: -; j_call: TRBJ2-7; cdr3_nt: TGTGCCAGCAGTTCCATACCAGGACAGGGAACCTACGAGCAGTACTTC; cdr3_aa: CASSSIPGQGTYEQYF
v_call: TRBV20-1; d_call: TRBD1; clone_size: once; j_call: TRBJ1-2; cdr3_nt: TGCAGTGCCAGTCGGGACAGGGACTATGGCTACACCTTC; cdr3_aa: CSASRDRDYGYTF
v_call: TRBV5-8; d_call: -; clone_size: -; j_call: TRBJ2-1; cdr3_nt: TGTGCCAGCAGCCGATCCCCGGGGTATGGGGAGCAGTTCTTC; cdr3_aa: CASSRSPGYGEQFF
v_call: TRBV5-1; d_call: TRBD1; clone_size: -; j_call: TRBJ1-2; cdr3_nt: TGCGCCAGCAGCTTGGTCGGACAGGGCCTTTATGGCTACACCTTC; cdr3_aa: CASSLVGQGLYGYTF
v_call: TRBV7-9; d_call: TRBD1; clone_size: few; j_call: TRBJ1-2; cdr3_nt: TGTGCCAGCAGCTCAGGACAGGGTCCTCACTATGGCTACACCTTC; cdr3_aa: CASSSGQGPHYGYTF
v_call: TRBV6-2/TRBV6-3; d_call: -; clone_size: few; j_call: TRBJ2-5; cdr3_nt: TGTGCCAGCAGTTACACGCGGGAGACCCAGTACTTC; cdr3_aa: CASSYTRETQYF
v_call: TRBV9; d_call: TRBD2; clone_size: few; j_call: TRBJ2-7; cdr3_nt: TGTGCCAGCAGCGTCGAGACTAGCTTCGGCGAGCAGTACTTC; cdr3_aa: CASSVETSFGEQYF
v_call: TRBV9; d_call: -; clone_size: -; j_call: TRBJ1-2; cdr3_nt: TGTGCCAGCAGCACTGACAGAAACTATGGCTACACCTTC; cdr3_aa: CASSTDRNYGYTF
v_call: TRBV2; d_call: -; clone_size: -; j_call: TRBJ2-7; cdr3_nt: TGTGCCAGCAGAAACATTGCCTACGAGCAGTACTTC; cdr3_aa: CASRNIAYEQYF
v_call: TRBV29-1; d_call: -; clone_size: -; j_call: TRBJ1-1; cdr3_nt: TGCAGCGTTGAGGGTAGGCAGGGGCGGACTGAAGCTTTCTTT; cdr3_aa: CSVEGRQGRTEAFF
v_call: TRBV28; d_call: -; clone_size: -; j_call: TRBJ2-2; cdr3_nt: TGTGCCAGCTTACCCGCGGGACCTTACACCGGGGAGCTGTTTTTT; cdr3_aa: CASLPAGPYTGELFF
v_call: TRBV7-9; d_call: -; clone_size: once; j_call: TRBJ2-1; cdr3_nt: TGTGCCAGCAGCTTAGACCAGAATGAGCAGTTCTTC; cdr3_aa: CASSLDQNEQFF
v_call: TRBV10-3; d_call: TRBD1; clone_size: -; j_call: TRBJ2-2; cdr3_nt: TGTGCCATCAGGCCGGGACAGGGGACCGGGGAGCTGTTTTTT; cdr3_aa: CAIRPGQGTGELFF
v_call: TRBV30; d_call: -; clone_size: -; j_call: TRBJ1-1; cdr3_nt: TGTGCCTGGAGTTTGGAGGCTGAAGCTTTCTTT; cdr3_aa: CAWSLEAEAFF
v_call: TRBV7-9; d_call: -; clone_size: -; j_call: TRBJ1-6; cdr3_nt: TGTGCCAGCAGTTCGACAGGTGACAATTCACCCCTCCACTTT; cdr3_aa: CASSSTGDNSPLHF
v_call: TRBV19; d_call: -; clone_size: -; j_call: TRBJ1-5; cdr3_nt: TGTGCCAGTAGGGACTGGGCGGATCAGCCCCAGCATTTT; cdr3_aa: CASRDWADQPQHF
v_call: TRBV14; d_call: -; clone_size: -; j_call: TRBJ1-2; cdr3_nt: TGTGCCAGCAGCCTAGTGGATTACGGGTATGGCTACACCTTC; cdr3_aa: CASSLVDYGYGYTF
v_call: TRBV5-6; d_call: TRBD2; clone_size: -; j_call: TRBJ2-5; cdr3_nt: TGTGCCAGCAGTTGGACTAGCGGGGGGGCCGTAAAAGAGACCCAGTACTTC; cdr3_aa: CASSWTSGGAVKETQYF
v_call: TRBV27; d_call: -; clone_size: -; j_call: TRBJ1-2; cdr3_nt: TGTGCCAGCAGTTTCAGGGCTAACTATGGCTACACCTTC; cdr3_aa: CASSFRANYGYTF
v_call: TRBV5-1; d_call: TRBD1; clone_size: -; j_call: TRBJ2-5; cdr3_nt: TGCGCCAGCAGATTACAGGGGGCCGAGACCCAGTACTTC; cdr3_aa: CASRLQGAETQYF
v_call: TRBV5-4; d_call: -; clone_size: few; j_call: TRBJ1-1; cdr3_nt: TGTGCCAGCAGCTTACCGGGACTTGCGAACACTGAAGCTTTCTTT; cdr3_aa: CASSLPGLANTEAFF
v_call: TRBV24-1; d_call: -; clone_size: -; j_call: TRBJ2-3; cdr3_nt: TGTGCCACCAGTGCCTTGAGTTCGGGGGACACAGATACGCAGTATTTT; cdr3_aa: CATSALSSGDTDTQYF
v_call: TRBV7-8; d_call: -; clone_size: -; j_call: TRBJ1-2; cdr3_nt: TGTGCCAGCAAGGTGGGGGGTCGGGACTATGGCTACACCTTC; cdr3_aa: CASKVGGRDYGYTF
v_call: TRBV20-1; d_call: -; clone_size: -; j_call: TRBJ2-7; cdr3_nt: TGCAGTGCTAGTGCCCCGAATACGGGCTCCTACGAGCAGTACTTC; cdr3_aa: CSASAPNTGSYEQYF
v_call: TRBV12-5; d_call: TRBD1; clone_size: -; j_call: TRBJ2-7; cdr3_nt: TGTGCTAGTGGTTCCGGACAGGGACACTACGAGCAGTACTTC; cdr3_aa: CASGSGQGHYEQYF
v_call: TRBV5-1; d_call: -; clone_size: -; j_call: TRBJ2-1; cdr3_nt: TGCGCCAGCAGCTTGGCCTTCAGGGCGAACAATGAGCAGTTCTTC; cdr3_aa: CASSLAFRANNEQFF
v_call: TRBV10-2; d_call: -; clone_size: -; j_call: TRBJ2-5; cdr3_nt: TGCGCCACCCGATCCGAGGAGGGGTATTGGGAGACCCAGTACTTC; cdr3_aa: CATRSEEGYWETQYF
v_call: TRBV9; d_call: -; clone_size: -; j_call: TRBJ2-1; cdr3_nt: TGTGCCAGCAGCCCCCAGGGGTCCTCCTACAATGAGCAGTTCTTC; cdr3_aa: CASSPQGSSYNEQFF
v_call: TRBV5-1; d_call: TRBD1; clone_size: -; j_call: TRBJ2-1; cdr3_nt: TGCGCCAGCAGCGTAGGACAGGGAGCCCCCTACAATGAGCAGTTCTTC; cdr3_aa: CASSVGQGAPYNEQFF
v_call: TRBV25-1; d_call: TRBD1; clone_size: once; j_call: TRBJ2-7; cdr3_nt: TGTGCCAGCAGTGACTGGGACAGGGCCTACGAGCAGTACTTC; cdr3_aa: CASSDWDRAYEQYF
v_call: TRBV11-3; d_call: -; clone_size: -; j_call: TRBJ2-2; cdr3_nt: TGTGCCAGCAGCCAGCGGGTCGGGGGAAACACCGGGGAGCTGTTTTTT; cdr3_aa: CASSQRVGGNTGELFF
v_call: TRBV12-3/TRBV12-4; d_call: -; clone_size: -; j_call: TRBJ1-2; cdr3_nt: TGTGCCAGCAGTTTTGACAGAAGTTATGGCTACACCTTC; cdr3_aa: CASSFDRSYGYTF
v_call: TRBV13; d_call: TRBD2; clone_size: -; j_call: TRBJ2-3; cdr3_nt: TGTGCCAGCAGCTTGGATGAGCGGGGGGGCGGGACAGATACGCAGTATTTT; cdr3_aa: CASSLDERGGGTDTQYF
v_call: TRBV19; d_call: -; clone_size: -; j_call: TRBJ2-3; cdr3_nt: TGTGCCAGTGCGGGCACTAGGGGCACAGATACGCAGTATTTT; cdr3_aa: CASAGTRGTDTQYF
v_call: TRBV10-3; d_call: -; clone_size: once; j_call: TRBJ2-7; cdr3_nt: TGTGCCATCAGTGAGTCTCCGCACAGCTCTACAAGATACGAGCAGTACTTC; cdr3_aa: CAISESPHSSTRYEQYF